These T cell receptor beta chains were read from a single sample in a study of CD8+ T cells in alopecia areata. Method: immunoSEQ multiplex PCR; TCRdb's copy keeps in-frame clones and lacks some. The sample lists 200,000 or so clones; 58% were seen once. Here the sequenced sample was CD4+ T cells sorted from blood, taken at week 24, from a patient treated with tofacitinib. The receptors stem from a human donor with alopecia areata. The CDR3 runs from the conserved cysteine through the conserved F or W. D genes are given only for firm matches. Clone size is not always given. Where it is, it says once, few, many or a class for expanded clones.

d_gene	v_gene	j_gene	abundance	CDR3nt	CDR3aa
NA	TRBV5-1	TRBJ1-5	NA	TGCGCCAGCAGCTTGGGGGCAGAGGGTCAGCCCCAGCATTTT	CASSLGAEGQPQHF
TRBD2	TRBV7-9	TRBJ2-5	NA	TGTGCCAGCAGCGAGGGACTAGCGGTTGGAGAGACCCAGTACTTC	CASSEGLAVGETQYF
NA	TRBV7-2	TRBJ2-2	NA	TGTGCCAGCAGCTTAGCGCGGAGCACCGGGGAGCTGTTTTTT	CASSLARSTGELFF
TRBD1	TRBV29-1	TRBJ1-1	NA	TGCAGCGCACGGACAGGAGACACTGAAGCTTTCTTT	CSARTGDTEAFF
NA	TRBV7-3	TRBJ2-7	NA	TGTGCCAGCAGCTTAAGCGGCGGCTCCTACGAGCAGTACTTC	CASSLSGGSYEQYF
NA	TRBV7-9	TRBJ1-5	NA	TGTGCCAGCAGCCCTGGGATCGACGGACAGCCCCAGCATTTT	CASSPGIDGQPQHF
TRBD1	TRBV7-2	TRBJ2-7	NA	TGTGCCAGCAGCTTGGGGACAGGGATCTACGAGCAGTACTTC	CASSLGTGIYEQYF
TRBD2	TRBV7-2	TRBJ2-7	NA	TGTGCCAGCAGCTACGTAGCGGGAGGTAACTACGAGCAGTACTTC	CASSYVAGGNYEQYF
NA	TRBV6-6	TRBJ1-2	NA	TGTGCCAGCAGTTTGTCCCCTGAGGACGGCTACACCTTC	CASSLSPEDGYTF
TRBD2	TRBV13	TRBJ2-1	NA	TGTGCCAGCAGCCTCTTTAGAAGGCTAGCGGGTTCCTACAATGAGCAGTTCTTC	CASSLFRRLAGSYNEQFF
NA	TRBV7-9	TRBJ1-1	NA	TGTGCCAGCAGCCTACCAGCGGGCGGTGACTCTGAAGCTTTCTTT	CASSLPAGGDSEAFF
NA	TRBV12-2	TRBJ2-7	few	TGTGCAAGTCGCTCCGCTGCTAGCCACTACGAGCAGTACTTC	CASRSAASHYEQYF
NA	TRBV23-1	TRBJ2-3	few	TGCGCCAGCAGTCAAACGGGAATCCGGGGGCCTTACACAGATACGCAGTATTTT	CASSQTGIRGPYTDTQYF
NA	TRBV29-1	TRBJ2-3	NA	TGCAGCGGGTCCAGAGATACGCAGTATTTT	CSGSRDTQYF
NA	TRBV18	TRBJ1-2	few	TGTGCCAGCTCTCAACAGGGTCCGAGGGGCTACACCTTC	CASSQQGPRGYTF
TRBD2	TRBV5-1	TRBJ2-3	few	TGCGCCAGCAGCCTCGGGACTAGCGGGGTCACAGATACGCAGTATTTT	CASSLGTSGVTDTQYF
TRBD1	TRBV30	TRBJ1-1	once	TGTGCCTGGAGCAGGGGGATGAACACTGAAGCTTTCTTT	CAWSRGMNTEAFF
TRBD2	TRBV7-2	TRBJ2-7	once	TGTGCCAGCAGGGTCGGCGGGAGCTCCTACGAGCAGTACTTC	CASRVGGSSYEQYF
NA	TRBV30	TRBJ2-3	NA	TGTGCCTGGGTTACCCCTGGGGATACGCAGTATTTT	CAWVTPGDTQYF
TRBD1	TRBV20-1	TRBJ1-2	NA	TGCAGTGCTGACAGGGTCTATGGCTACACCTTC	CSADRVYGYTF
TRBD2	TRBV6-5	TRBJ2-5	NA	TGTGCCAGCAGGCGGGGGGGCCAGTGGGAGACCCAGTACTTC	CASRRGGQWETQYF
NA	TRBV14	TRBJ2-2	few	TGTGCCAGCAGGAGAGGGACGGGCGCCGGGGAGCTGTTTTTT	CASRRGTGAGELFF
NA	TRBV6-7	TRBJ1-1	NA	TGTGCCAGCAGAAAAATTACAGTGAACACTGAAGCTTTCTTT	CASRKITVNTEAFF
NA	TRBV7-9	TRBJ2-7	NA	TGTGCCAGCAGCTTAAGGCTACAAAGTGGCTACGAGCAGTACTTC	CASSLRLQSGYEQYF
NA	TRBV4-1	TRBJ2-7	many	TGCGCCAGCAGCCAAGGCTATCGGTACGGAGAGGCGGACGAGCAGTACTTC	CASSQGYRYGEADEQYF
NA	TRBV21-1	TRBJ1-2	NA	TGTGCCAGCAGCAAAGCCCCGACAGGGCGCGGGAACTATGGCTACACCTTC	CASSKAPTGRGNYGYTF
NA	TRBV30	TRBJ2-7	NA	TGTGCCTGGAGTTTCCAGCAACTCGAGCAGTACTTC	CAWSFQQLEQYF
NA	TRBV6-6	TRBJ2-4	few	TGTGCCAGCAGTCAGGGGACCAAAAACATTCAGTACTTC	CASSQGTKNIQYF
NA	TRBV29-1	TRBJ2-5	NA	TGCAGCGTTGTTGCTCAAGAGACCCAGTACTTC	CSVVAQETQYF
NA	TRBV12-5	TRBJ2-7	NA	TGTGCTAACCCATACCCGGGACACCGCGAGCAGTACTTC	CANPYPGHREQYF
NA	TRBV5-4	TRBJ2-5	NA	TGTGCCAGCAGCTTAGTGGACCCAACACGGGAGACCCAGTACTTC	CASSLVDPTRETQYF
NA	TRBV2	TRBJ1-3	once	TGTGCCAGCAGTGAAAACAACGTCGGAAACACCATATATTTT	CASSENNVGNTIYF
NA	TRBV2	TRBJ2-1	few	TGTGCCAGCAGTGAAAGGTACAGGAGAGACAATGAGCAGTTCTTC	CASSERYRRDNEQFF
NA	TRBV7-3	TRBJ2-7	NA	TGTGCCAGCAGCTTAAGGGCTGACAGTTCCTACGAGCAGTACTTC	CASSLRADSSYEQYF
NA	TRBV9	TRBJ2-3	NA	TGTGCCAGCAGCGTAGGGAGCGGACACACAGATACGCAGTATTTT	CASSVGSGHTDTQYF
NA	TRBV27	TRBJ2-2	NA	TGTGCCAGCAGTTTTGGGTCCGGGGAGCTGTTTTTT	CASSFGSGELFF
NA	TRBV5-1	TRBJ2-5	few	TGCGCCAGCAGGGGAGAGGAGACCCAGTACTTC	CASRGEETQYF
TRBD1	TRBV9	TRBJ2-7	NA	TGTGCCAGCAGCGTAGCGTCGGGACAGGGGGCTTACGAGCAGTACTTC	CASSVASGQGAYEQYF